The sequence of this T cell receptor (beta chain) was determined in a study of T-cell reconstitution after alpha-beta-depleted transplantation in children. This clonotype was counted only a few times. Germline assignment: CDR1 GTSNPN and CDR2 SVGIG (reference sequence). The CDR3 loop spans 11 amino acids. V lost 1 base, J lost 8 bases, and 6 bases lay in between. TCRbeta library preparation incorporated unique molecular identifiers. MiXCR, applied by TCRdb to the PCR reads, yields one record per CDR3 protein. The table lists about 610,000 distinct CDR3 sequences, over 9.5% of them singletons. Sample: PBMCs from the stem cell graft donor, taken from the stem cell graft. This sequence joins TRBV30 and TRBJ2-1; no definite D call. The receptor comes from a human donor who donated a stem cell graft to a child with acute myeloid leukemia. The CDR3 coding sequence is TGTGCCTGGAGTGAAACAGATGAGCAGTTCTTC. Its protein product is CAWSETDEQFF. Complete variable domain (other parts from reference TRBV30 and TRBJ2-1): SQTIHQWPATLVQPVGSPLSLECTVEGTSNPNLYWYRQAAGRGLQLLFYSVGIGQISSEVPQNLSASRPQDRQFILSSKKLLLSDSGFYLCAWSETDEQFFGPGTRLTVL.